These 17 T cell receptor beta chains were sequenced from one sample in a study of blood T cell repertoires in COVID-19. The table came from immunoSEQ multiplex PCR; TCRdb's copy has only in-frame clones and leaves some out. This table has 20,000 or so clones, roughly 89% appearing once. Sequenced sample: peripheral blood. Every receptor here comes from a human donor in a cohort sampled during active COVID-19.

The chain combines TRBV6-6 with TRBJ1-3; no firm D call. CDR1 MNHNY and CDR2 SVGAGI come from the germline V gene (reference sequence). V was pared by 5 bases and J by 1 base, with 12 bases between. This CDR3 is 15 amino acids long. In DNA, the CDR3 is TGTGCCAGCAGTGCCAGGACTCGTTCTGGAAACACCATATATTTT. This gives the protein CASSARTRSGNTIYF.

The chain recombines TRBV29-1 with TRBJ2-4; D remains ambiguous. The CDR3 extends over 14 amino acids. Germline loops: CDR1 SQVTM, CDR2 ANQGSEA. Trimming stripped 7 bases from V and 8 bases from J, with 21 bases between. As DNA, the CDR3 is TGCAGCGCCACAACGACACGAGATAATTACATTCAGTACTTC. Its protein is CSATTTRDNYIQYF.

The V and J genes are TRBV28 and TRBJ2-7; 9 bases align to TRBD2. Losses at the gene ends were 6 bases for V and 1 base for J; bases not matched to a gene: 10. The CDR3 runs 16 residues. The germline V gene encodes CDR1 MDHEN and CDR2 SYDVKM. Here the CDR3 reads CASRPVGSGGSYEQYF. For the CDR3, the DNA is TGTGCCAGCAGACCTGTGGGCAGCGGGGGGTCCTACGAGCAGTACTTC.

This sequence joins TRBV25-1 and TRBJ2-3; the match to TRBD2 covers 10 bases. The CDR3 is 15 amino acids. V lost 3 bases and J lost 2; bases outside the gene matches: 2. Germline lookup yields CDR1 MGHDK and CDR2 SYGVNS. CDR3 DNA: TGTGCCAGCAGTGACCTAGCGGGAGCCACAGATACGCAGTATTTT. Encoded protein: CASSDLAGATDTQYF.

The chain links TRBV18 to TRBJ2-1; TRBD2 agrees at 9 bases. Per germline, CDR1 KGHSH and CDR2 LQKENI. V trimming: 1 base; J trimming: 8 bases; junction bases outside the gene matches: 9. The CDR3 is 16 amino acids. This CDR3 is CASSPRSAGGLDEQFF. CDR3 coding DNA: TGTGCCAGCTCACCACGATCAGCGGGAGGATTGGATGAGCAGTTCTTC.

This chain joins TRBV6-4 and TRBJ1-2; D perhaps matches TRBD1 (5 bases). Germline assignment: CDR1 MRHNA and CDR2 SNTAGT. Trimming cost V 0 bases and J 2 bases, with 10 bases left between them. CDR3 length: 15 residues. The CDR3 region is CASSDSSQGNYGYTF. The CDR3 nucleotides are TGTGCCAGCAGTGACTCGAGTCAGGGAAACTATGGCTACACCTTC.

The rearrangement uses TRBV15 and TRBJ1-2; 7 nucleotides match TRBD1. The CDR3 is made up of 15 amino acids. Unmatched junction bases numbered 7, after V lost 3 bases and J lost 3 bases. Germline V lookup: CDR1 LNHNV, CDR2 YYDKDF (reference sequence). In nucleotides, the CDR3 is TGTGCCACCAGCAGGGGTCTTGGACAGGACTATGGCTACACCTTC. It is translated as CATSRGLGQDYGYTF. The full variable domain, its missing parts supplied by reference TRBV15 and TRBJ1-2, is DAMVIQNPRYQVTQFGKPVTLSCSQTLNHNVMYWYQQKSSQAPKLLFHYYDKDFNNEADTPDNFQSRRPNTSFCFLDIRSPGLGDTAMYLCATSRGLGQDYGYTFGSGTRLTVV.

The genes are TRBV5-4 and TRBJ2-5, with D perhaps TRBD2 (5 bases). CDR3 length: 18 amino acids. V dropped 0 bases and J dropped 7 bases, with 25 bases sitting between them. CDR1 and CDR2 (germline): SGHNT, YYREEE (reference sequence). CDR3 loop: CASSLGGSVPSYSGTQYF. The CDR3, as DNA: TGTGCCAGCAGCTTGGGGGGTAGCGTCCCCTCCTACTCAGGGACCCAGTACTTC.

This clone showed up just a few times. This sequence joins TRBV2 and TRBJ2-7; 10 nucleotides line up with TRBD1. V trimming: 9 bases; J trimming: 3 bases; junction bases outside the gene matches: 5. This CDR3 contains 13 residues. Germline V CDR1 and CDR2: SNHLY, FYNNEI. The CDR3 nucleotides are TGTGCCAGTTTCCGGGACAGGGGCTACGAGCAGTACTTC. It is translated as CASFRDRGYEQYF.

This chain connects TRBV2 to TRBJ2-5; maybe TRBD1 (6 bases). CDR1 is SNHLY, CDR2 FYNNEI, per germline. Deletions cut 6 bases from V and 0 bases from J, with 11 bases between. This CDR3 spans 14 amino acids. CDR3 bases: TGTGCCAGCAGACCTGGACAGTACCAAGAGACCCAGTACTTC. This translates into CASRPGQYQETQYF. Supplemented by reference TRBV2 and TRBJ2-5, the full variable domain reads EPEVTQTPSHQVTQMGQEVILRCVPISNHLYFYWYRQILGQKVEFLVSFYNNEISEKSEIFDDQFSVERPDGSNFTLKIRSTKLEDSAMYFCASRPGQYQETQYFGPGTRLLVL.

The rearrangement links TRBV14 to TRBJ1-2, with unresolved D. Germline V gene sequence: CDR1 SGHDN, CDR2 FVKESK. This CDR3 has 13 amino acids. Trimming stripped 4 bases from V and 3 bases from J, with 9 bases between. The CDR3 spells CASSPNSDYGYTF. Here the CDR3 DNA reads TGTGCCAGCAGCCCAAACTCGGACTATGGCTACACCTTC.

This rearrangement joins TRBV5-8 to TRBJ2-1; TRBD1 matches at 8 bases. V lost 1 base and J lost 15; bases outside the gene matches: 9. This CDR3 comprises 13 residues. Per germline, CDR1 SGHTS and CDR2 YDEGEE. The CDR3 loop is CASSLRPGGPRFF. In nucleotides, the CDR3 is TGTGCCAGCAGCTTGAGGCCAGGGGGCCCTCGGTTCTTC. The variable domain in full, with the rest retrieved from reference TRBV5-8 and TRBJ2-1, is EAGVTQSPTHLIKTRGQQATLRCSPISGHTSVYWYQQALGLGLQFLLWYDEGEERNRGNFPPRFSGRQFPNYSSELNVNALELEDSALYLCASSLRPGGPRFFGPGTRLTVL.

J is TRBJ1-3 and V is TRBV4-3; 7 nucleotides agree with TRBD1. Germline lookup yields CDR1 LGHNA and CDR2 YSLEER. V lost 3 bases to trimming and J lost 0 bases; unmatched junction nucleotides: 2. The CDR3 consists of 15 residues. DNA of the CDR3: TGCGCCAGCAGCCAGGACAGGCTCTCTGGAAACACCATATATTTT. Translated: CASSQDRLSGNTIYF.

The chain employs TRBV7-2 and TRBJ2-1; the D gene is possibly TRBD2 (6 bases). The germline V gene has CDR1 SGHTA and CDR2 FQGNSA. The CDR3 runs to 17 residues. V dropped 4 bases and J dropped 0 bases, with 16 bases sitting between them. The DNA of the CDR3 is TGTGCCAGCAGCTCCAGACTAGACTGGAGCTCCTACAATGAGCAGTTCTTC. It is translated as CASSSRLDWSSYNEQFF.

V gene TRBV9 combines with J gene TRBJ2-3; 12 bases agree with TRBD2. V gave up 0 bases and J gave up 4 bases; unmatched junction bases: 6. In germline, CDR1 is SGDLS, CDR2 YYNGEE. This CDR3 spans 17 amino acids. CDR3 sequence reads: CASSVGRLAGVADTQYF. CDR3 sequence (DNA): TGTGCCAGCAGCGTAGGGAGACTAGCGGGAGTGGCAGATACGCAGTATTTT.

CDR3 region: CASSHSGLAGGTYEQYF. The CDR3 DNA reads as TGTGCCAGCAGCCATTCGGGACTAGCGGGGGGCACCTACGAGCAGTACTTC. The chain has TRBV13 and TRBJ2-7, with TRBD2 matching 15 bases. The CDR3 is made up of 17 amino acids. Germline trimming cut 5 bases from V and 2 bases from J; bases unmatched to any gene: 7. Germline loops: CDR1 PRHDT, CDR2 FYEKMQ (reference sequence). The whole variable domain, filled in from reference TRBV13 and TRBJ2-7, reads AAGVIQSPRHLIKEKRETATLKCYPIPRHDTVYWYQQGPGQDPQFLISFYEKMQSDKGSIPDRFSAQQFSDYHSELNMSSLELGDSALYFCASSHSGLAGGTYEQYFGPGTRLTVT.

This rearrangement joins TRBV6-5 to TRBJ1-3; D unclear. V lost 10 bases and J 4 bases, leaving 8 bases between the germline ends. Per the germline V gene, CDR1 is MNHEY and CDR2 is SVGAGI. The CDR3 has 11 residues. CDR3 nucleotides: TGTGCCACCGGTCGAGGAAACACCATATATTTT. It is translated as CATGRGNTIYF.